Included here is one TCR beta chain sequence, with context. Its antigen is currently unknown. This entry belongs to a study of vaccination effects on CD4 cells after COVID-19. Method: immunoSEQ multiplex PCR; TCRdb's copy keeps in-frame clones and lacks some. The repertoire holds some 41,000 clones, around 77% seen once, with 11% in the top ten. The CDR3 length is 16 residues. Germline CDR1 is MNHEY and CDR2 is SVGAGI. V was cut by 3 bases and J by 5 bases, with 16 bases left in between. The ViraFEST assay expanded antigen-specific CD4+ T cells with viral peptide pools before sequencing. CD4+ T cell isolation took place after 10 days of culture. Previously uninfected by SARS-CoV-2, the vaccine recipients also showed negative nucleocapsid antibodies.

The sequencing used CD4+ T cells from PBMCs cultured with SARS-CoV-2 spike peptides, collected before COVID-19 vaccination. This sequence originates from a human donor who received a COVID-19 vaccine. The rearrangement joins TRBV6-5 to TRBJ2-2; D perhaps matches TRBD2 (7 bases). As DNA, the CDR3 is TGTGCCAGCAGTTATCGTGGGGGGGCAGGAACCGGGGAGCTGTTTTTT. Translation: CASSYRGGAGTGELFF.